Listed below are T cell receptor beta chains from one sample, sequenced in a study of post-analysis software for immune sequencing data. TCRdb reanalysed the PCR reads using MiXCR and keeps one entry per CDR3 protein. The sample holds about 570,000 distinct CDR3 sequences, 30% to 40% seen once. The sequencing sample was made of blood. The receptors here all came from a girl aged 2 to 17 with multiple sclerosis. Each CDR3 is given with its conserved first and last residue. The D gene is left open where the match is weak. Clone size, where shown, is once, few, many, or a class for clones that have expanded.

D,size,V,J,CDR3,DNA
TRBD1,-,TRBV20-1,TRBJ2-7,CSASAGQVYEQYF,TGCAGTGCTAGTGCGGGACAGGTCTACGAGCAGTACTTC
-,few,TRBV5-1,TRBJ2-5,CASSLEAAETQYF,TGCGCCAGCAGCTTGGAGGCGGCGGAGACCCAGTACTTC
TRBD2,-,TRBV20-1,TRBJ2-7,CSARDYSGGLRGETRYF,TGCAGTGCTAGGGATTATAGCGGGGGGCTGAGGGGAGAGACCCGGTACTTC
TRBD1,-,TRBV7-9,TRBJ1-1,CASSRDSVNTEAFF,TGTGCCAGCAGCAGGGACAGTGTGAACACTGAAGCTTTCTTT
-,-,TRBV20-1,TRBJ1-2,CSTSQGQSYGYTF,TGCAGTACTAGTCAAGGGCAGAGCTATGGCTACACCTTC
-,-,TRBV7-8,TRBJ2-7,CASSLSRNLLEQYF,TGTGCCAGCAGCTTAAGCAGGAACCTCTTGGAGCAGTACTTC
-,-,TRBV18,TRBJ2-7,CASSTKEGAEQYF,TGTGCCAGCTCCACCAAGGAGGGTGCCGAGCAGTACTTC
TRBD2,-,TRBV20-1,TRBJ2-3,CSARDPAGGPDTQYF,TGCAGTGCTAGAGATCCGGCGGGGGGGCCAGATACGCAGTATTTT
-,-,TRBV15,TRBJ2-3,CATSRDVEATSITDTQYF,TGTGCCACCAGCAGAGATGTCGAGGCAACCAGCATCACAGATACGCAGTATTTT
-,-,TRBV18,TRBJ2-7,CASSPRGGGGNYEQYF,TGTGCCAGCTCACCAAGAGGGGGCGGAGGGAACTACGAGCAGTACTTC
TRBD2,-,TRBV6-5,TRBJ2-3,CASRGSGPDTQYF,TGTGCCAGCAGGGGTAGCGGGCCAGATACGCAGTATTTT